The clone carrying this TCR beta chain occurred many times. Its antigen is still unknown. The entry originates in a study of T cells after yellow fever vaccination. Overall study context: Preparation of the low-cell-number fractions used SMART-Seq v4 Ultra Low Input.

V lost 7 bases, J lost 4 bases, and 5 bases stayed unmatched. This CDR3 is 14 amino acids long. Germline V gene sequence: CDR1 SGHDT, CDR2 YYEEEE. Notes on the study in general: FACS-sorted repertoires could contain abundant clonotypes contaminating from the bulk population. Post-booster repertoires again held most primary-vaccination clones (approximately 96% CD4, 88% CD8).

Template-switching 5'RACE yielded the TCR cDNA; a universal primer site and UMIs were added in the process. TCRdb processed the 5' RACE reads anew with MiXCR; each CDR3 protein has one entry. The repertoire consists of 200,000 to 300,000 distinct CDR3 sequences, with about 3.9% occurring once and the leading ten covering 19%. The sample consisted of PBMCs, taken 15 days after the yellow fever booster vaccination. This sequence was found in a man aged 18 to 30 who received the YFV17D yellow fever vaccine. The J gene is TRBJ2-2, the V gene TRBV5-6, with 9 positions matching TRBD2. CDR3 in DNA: TGTGCCAGCTCGGGGACTAGCTCCACCGGGGAGCTGTTTTTT. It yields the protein CASSGTSSTGELFF.